Each of the 18 T cell receptor beta chains below was sequenced from the same sample in a study of response to subunit inactivated influenza vaccine. TCRdb fed the RT-PCR reads into MiXCR, producing one record per CDR3 protein. The sample lists around 520,000 distinct CDR3 sequences; approximately 24% were seen once. The sequences come from CD4+ T cells sorted from PBMCs, collected around 5 days after vaccination. The receptor source for this set is a man between 45 and 60 years old who received an inactivated influenza vaccine.

The CDR3 nucleotides read TGTGCCAGCAGCCTTAGCGCGCTCAGCTTACCCCTCCACTTT. Its protein is CASSLSALSLPLHF. The J gene is TRBJ1-6, the V gene TRBV27; D unclear. The CDR3 extends over 14 amino acids. Per the germline V gene, CDR1 is MNHEY and CDR2 is SMNVEV (reference sequence). V lost 6 bases, J lost 12 bases, and 18 bases lay in between.

This clonotype came up a few times. V and J are TRBV10-2 and TRBJ1-2, with 7 bases lining up with TRBD1. CDR3 length: 13 residues. V was pared by 7 bases and J by 5 bases, with 7 bases of the junction left unmatched. Germline-derived CDR1 and CDR2 are WSHSY and SAAADI. This chain's CDR3 is CASTSEQGYGYTF. The DNA for the CDR3 is TGCGCCAGCACCAGTGAACAGGGGTATGGCTACACCTTC.

V usage is TRBV18 and J usage is TRBJ1-1; TRBD1 matches 8 bases. The CDR3 has 18 amino acids. Germline CDR1 is KGHSH and CDR2 is LQKENI. The V gene end was trimmed by 6 bases and the J gene end by 4 bases; junction bases not matched to a gene: 19. The CDR3 nucleotides read TGTGCCAGCTCTGCGCTATTAAGTCCGGGACAGGACGGCACTGAAGCTTTCTTT. Protein: CASSALLSPGQDGTEAFF.

Only a few counts were recorded for this clonotype. V usage is TRBV20-1 and J usage is TRBJ2-3; TRBD2 is a possible D gene (5 bases). The ends were cut back, 3 bases at V and 3 bases at J, with 16 bases in the middle. Germline V CDR1 and CDR2: DFQATT, SNEGSKA (reference sequence). CDR3 size: 15 residues. CDR3: CSARSSVGETDTQYF. The CDR3 DNA sequence: TGCAGTGCTAGGTCCTCCGTGGGAGAGACAGATACGCAGTATTTT.

The CDR3 sequence is CASSLVLSRQGLRDTQYF. CDR3 DNA: TGTGCCAGCAGCTTAGTGTTATCACGACAGGGTCTGAGAGATACGCAGTATTTT. The genes are TRBV11-1 and TRBJ2-3, with 7 bases lining up with TRBD1. With V trimmed by 1 base and J by 5 bases, 15 bases remained unmatched. Germline-derived CDR1 and CDR2 are SGHAT and FQDESV (reference sequence). This CDR3 comprises 18 residues.

This clonotype has a handful of counts. The J gene is TRBJ2-5, the V gene TRBV11-2; D unclear. V shed 3 bases and J shed 1 base, with 21 bases lying between them. The CDR3 length is 18 residues. Germline V gene lookup returns CDR1 SGHAT and CDR2 FQNNGV. The CDR3 DNA sequence: TGTGCCAGCAGCTTTCCCCCTCACCGGAGCTGGGGCCAAGAGACCCAGTACTTC. Translating gives CASSFPPHRSWGQETQYF.

The chain combines TRBV5-1 with TRBJ1-1; weak D call: TRBD1 (6 bases). The CDR3 spans 14 residues. The V gene's germline CDR1 is SGHRS and CDR2 YFSETQ. V shed 4 bases and J shed 7 bases, with 17 bases lying between them. CDR3 sequence reads: CASSKPGQVSEAFF. CDR3 nucleotide sequence: TGCGCCAGCAGCAAGCCGGGACAAGTAAGTGAAGCTTTCTTT. Full variable domain (missing parts from reference TRBV5-1 and TRBJ1-1): KAGVTQTPRYLIKTRGQQVTLSCSPISGHRSVSWYQQTPGQGLQFLFEYFSETQRNKGNFPGRFSGRQFSNSRSEMNVSTLELGDSALYLCASSKPGQVSEAFFGQGTRLTVV.

This clonotype came up a few times. The chain uses TRBV6-5 and TRBJ2-3, with D maybe TRBD2 (5 bases). Trimming stripped 0 bases from V and 2 bases from J, with 6 bases between. In germline, CDR1 is MNHEY, CDR2 SVGAGI. CDR3 length equals 14 residues. This chain's CDR3 is CASSYSRATDTQYF. Here the CDR3 DNA reads TGTGCCAGCAGTTACTCGAGGGCCACAGATACGCAGTATTTT.

This clonotype has only a few counts. The V and J genes are TRBV6-1 and TRBJ2-5; TRBD2 is a possible D gene (5 bases). The CDR3 is 15 residues long. CDR1 is MNHNS and CDR2 is SASEGT in the germline V gene. Deletions cut 8 bases from V and 1 base from J, with 17 bases between. CDR3 protein: CASRQAGHFQETQYF. DNA for the CDR3: TGTGCCAGCCGTCAGGCGGGCCACTTCCAAGAGACCCAGTACTTC.

In regard to this clonotype: One junction end disagrees with the germline gene, perhaps due to a read error. This rearrangement joins TRBV20-1 to TRBJ2-5, with 13 bases identical to TRBD2. Per germline, CDR1 DFQATT and CDR2 SNEGSKA (reference sequence). The length of the CDR3 is 16 residues. The CDR3 loop is CCARSGTSGAQETQYF. CDR3 DNA: TGCTGTGCTAGATCCGGGACTAGCGGGGCCCAAGAGACCCAGTACTTC.

V gene TRBV7-9 combines with J gene TRBJ2-3, with D perhaps matching TRBD1 (5 bases). Trimming stripped 5 bases from V and 4 bases from J, with 16 bases between. This CDR3 is 15 amino acids long. Germline V gene lookup returns CDR1 SEHNR and CDR2 FQNEAQ (reference sequence). CDR3 loop: CASSPSMQGADTQYF. The DNA for the CDR3 is TGTGCCAGCAGCCCGAGCATGCAGGGTGCAGATACGCAGTATTTT.

The chain links TRBV5-6 to TRBJ2-5; TRBD1 matches 7 bases. This CDR3 has 15 amino acids. Trimming at V came to 0 bases and at J to 1 base, leaving 3 bases not matched to a gene. From germline, CDR1 is SGHDT and CDR2 YYEEEE. DNA of the CDR3: TGTGCCAGCAGCTTGGCCTGGGACAGCCAAGAGACCCAGTACTTC. Translating it yields CASSLAWDSQETQYF.

The chain has TRBV4-1 and TRBJ2-3, with 8 bases that match TRBD1. The CDR3 length is 15 residues. Germline V gene sequence: CDR1 MGHRA, CDR2 YSYEKL. The V segment lost 5 bases and the J segment 0 bases; nucleotides outside the gene matches: 4. The CDR3 region is CASSYGQGSTDTQYF. CDR3 coding DNA: TGCGCCAGCAGCTACGGACAGGGAAGCACAGATACGCAGTATTTT.

This clonotype occurred once. The rearrangement joins TRBV5-1 to TRBJ2-1, with D perhaps matching TRBD2 (5 bases). The CDR3 extends over 16 amino acids. In germline, CDR1 is SGHRS, CDR2 YFSETQ. V dropped 4 bases and J dropped 0 bases, with 14 bases sitting between them. The CDR3 nucleotides read TGCGCCAGCAGCCCCCCGGGGATTAGCTCCTACAATGAGCAGTTCTTC. It yields the protein CASSPPGISSYNEQFF.

To note about this clonotype: A read error may account for a junction end that differs from germline. This chain joins TRBV20-1 and TRBJ2-3; TRBD2 agrees at 12 bases. There are 15 residues in the CDR3. The V gene's germline CDR1 is DFQATT and CDR2 SNEGSKA (reference sequence). CDR3 nucleotide sequence: TGCAGTGCTGGGGGACTAGCGGGTTTTCCAGATACGCAGTCTTTT. This codes for CSAGGLAGFPDTQSF.

The sample holds a few counts of this clonotype. The chain uses TRBV12-3 or TRBV12-4 and TRBJ2-1; possibly TRBD2 for D (5 bases). The CDR3 has 14 amino acids. V lost 3 bases and J 8 bases, leaving 14 bases between the germline ends. CDR3 residues: CASSFRAGGDEQFF. CDR3 sequence (DNA): TGTGCCAGCAGTTTTCGGGCGGGTGGAGATGAGCAGTTCTTC.

This clonotype was counted only a few times. The V gene is TRBV25-1, the J gene TRBJ2-1; 7 bases agree with TRBD1. Germline V CDR1 and CDR2: MGHDK, SYGVNS. This CDR3 is built from 15 residues. With 5 bases clipped from V and 9 bases from J, the junction kept 13 bases outside the gene matches. The CDR3 loop is CASSRDRAFTGEQFF. CDR3 nucleotide sequence: TGTGCCAGCAGTCGCGACAGGGCCTTCACCGGTGAGCAGTTCTTC.

This clonotype has just a few counts. V is TRBV7-2 and J is TRBJ2-5; no definite D call. This CDR3 contains 15 residues. The V and J ends lost 2 bases and 2 bases respectively, with 12 bases between them. Germline assignment: CDR1 SGHTA and CDR2 FQGNSA. For the CDR3, the DNA is TGTGCCAGCAGCTTATCTCTCCTTGGGCAAGAGACCCAGTACTTC. Translating gives CASSLSLLGQETQYF.